This entry concerns a single T cell receptor (beta chain). Its antigen remains unknown. The data belong to a study of early T cells in non-severe SARS-CoV-2 infection. Looking at the study overall: Sequencing of bulk RNA from unsorted whole blood was done, without chain pairing.

Study-level points and caveats: CD4 and private specificities were missed by VDJdb matching, which favored anti-spike CD8 responses.

Tagging with unique molecular identifiers was applied to individual cDNA molecules. MiXCR, run by TCRdb on the 5' RACE reads, gives a single entry per CDR3 protein. The data hold tens of thousands of distinct CDR3 sequences, with 12% observed a single time. CDR3 length: 16 residues. The germline V gene encodes CDR1 MNHEY and CDR2 SMNVEV (reference sequence). The V and J ends lost 5 bases and 0 bases respectively, with 16 bases between them. The V and J genes are TRBV27 and TRBJ1-1; D possibly corresponds to TRBD1 (6 bases). The sequenced material came from whole blood. The clonotype comes from an adult who was a healthcare worker with PCR-confirmed SARS-CoV-2 infection or an uninfected control (not recorded which). The CDR3 loop is CASSIQGQRVNTEAFF. In DNA, the CDR3 is TGTGCCAGCAGTATTCAGGGGCAACGGGTGAACACTGAAGCTTTCTTT.